The sequence of this TCR beta chain was determined in a study of T cell responses to AZD1222 COVID-19 vaccine. The repertoire was sequenced with immunoSEQ multiplex PCR; TCRdb's copy has only in-frame clones and lacks some. Here the sample spans under 95,000 clones, 88% being singletons. Comments on this clone: Its antigen is currently unknown.

Trimming removed 1 base from V and 7 bases from J, with 7 bases in between. Per the germline V gene, CDR1 is MDHEN and CDR2 is SYDVKM. The CDR3 has 12 amino acids. Second doses that came at about 4 or about 12 weeks were put together. Findings and limits, study-wide: Only five to seven AZD1222 recipients were seropositive at baseline. Females outnumbered males among donors, who were mostly white British; clonal diversity was possibly underestimated. As reported, nearly half of all spike-specific TCRs target variant regions that are unmutated.

The source material was peripheral blood, sampled 28 days after the second AZD1222 dose. The chain uses TRBV28 and TRBJ1-2; unclear D gene. The receptor comes from an adult who received the AZD1222 COVID-19 vaccine. The DNA for the CDR3 is TGTGCCAGCAGTTTATATTATTCTGGCTACACCTTC. Its protein product is CASSLYYSGYTF.